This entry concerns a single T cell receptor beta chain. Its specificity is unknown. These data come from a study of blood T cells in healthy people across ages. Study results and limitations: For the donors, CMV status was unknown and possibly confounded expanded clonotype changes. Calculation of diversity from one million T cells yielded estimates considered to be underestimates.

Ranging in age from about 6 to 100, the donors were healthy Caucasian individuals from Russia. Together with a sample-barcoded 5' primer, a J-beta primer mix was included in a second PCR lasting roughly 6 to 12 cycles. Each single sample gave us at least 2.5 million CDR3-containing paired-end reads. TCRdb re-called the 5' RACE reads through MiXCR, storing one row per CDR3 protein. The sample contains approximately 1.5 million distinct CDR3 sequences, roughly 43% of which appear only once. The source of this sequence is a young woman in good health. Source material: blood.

The CDR3 region is CASSLVPEQPVSEAFF. For the CDR3, the DNA is TGTGCCAGCAGCTTAGTTCCGGAGCAACCGGTGTCTGAAGCTTTCTTT. J is TRBJ1-1 and V is TRBV7-9; D not resolved. The CDR3 sequence is 16 residues long. V gave up 1 base and J gave up 6 bases, with 18 bases separating them. CDR1 and CDR2 from the germline V gene are SEHNR and FQNEAQ (reference sequence).